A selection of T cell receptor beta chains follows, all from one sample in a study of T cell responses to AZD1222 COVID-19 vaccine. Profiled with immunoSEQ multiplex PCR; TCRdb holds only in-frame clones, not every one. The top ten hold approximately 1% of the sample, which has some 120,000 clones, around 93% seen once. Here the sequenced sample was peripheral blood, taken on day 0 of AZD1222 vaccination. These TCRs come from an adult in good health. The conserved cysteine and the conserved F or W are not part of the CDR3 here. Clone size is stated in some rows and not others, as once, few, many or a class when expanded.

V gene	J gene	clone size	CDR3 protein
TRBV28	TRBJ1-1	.	ASSLGVLGGIAEAF
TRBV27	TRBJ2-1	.	ASSLMNPTGNEQF
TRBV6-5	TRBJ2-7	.	ASSPGQVAYEQY
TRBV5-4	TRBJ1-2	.	ASSLAAADYGYT
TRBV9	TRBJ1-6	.	ASSVNGINSPLH
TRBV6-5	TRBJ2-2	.	ASSYDSGTGELF
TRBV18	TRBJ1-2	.	ASSPQGYNGYT
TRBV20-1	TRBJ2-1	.	SASNAEGGKF
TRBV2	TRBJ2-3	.	ASSGSGRADTQY
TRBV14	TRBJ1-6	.	ASSQARGGTPLH
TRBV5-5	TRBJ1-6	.	ASSSDVQIFSPLH
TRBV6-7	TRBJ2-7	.	ASSTETGDSSYEQY
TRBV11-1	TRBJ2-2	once	ASSPTRASNTGELF
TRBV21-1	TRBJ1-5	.	ASSKSSHSNQPQH
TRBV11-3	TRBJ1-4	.	ASSPVTGGNEKLF
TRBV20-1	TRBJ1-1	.	SAKRLGEAF
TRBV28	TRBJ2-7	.	ASSTTGASYEQY
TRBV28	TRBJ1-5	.	ASSPGQLNQPQH
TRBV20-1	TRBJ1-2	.	SASRQALRYT
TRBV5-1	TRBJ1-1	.	ASSSGLPRGAF
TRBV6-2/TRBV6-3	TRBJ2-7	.	ASSFDYEQY
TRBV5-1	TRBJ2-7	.	ASSDRDRVLAEAVDYEQY
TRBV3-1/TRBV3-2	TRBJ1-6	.	ASSQVTGGNSPLH
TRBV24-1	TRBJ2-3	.	ATSDPSRGGLTDTQY
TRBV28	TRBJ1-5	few	ASSPPDGPGPQH
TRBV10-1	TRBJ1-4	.	ASTRRGPEKLF
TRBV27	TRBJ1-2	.	ASRPQGLGQGLSSRGYT
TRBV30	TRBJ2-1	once	AWKSFKGDSYNEQF
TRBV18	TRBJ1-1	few	ASSPREILNTEAF
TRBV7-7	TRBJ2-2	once	ASSSDILFSGELF
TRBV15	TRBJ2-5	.	ATSRVGSGSWETQY